The subject of this entry is one T cell receptor beta chain. Trimming removed 9 bases at V and 1 base at J, with 21 bases between. Germline V gives CDR1 KGHDR, CDR2 SFDVKD. The CDR3 consists of 17 residues. The data were taken from a study of blood T cell repertoires in COVID-19. Looking at the study overall: Samples representing acute and convalescent COVID-19 were sourced from the United States, Italy and Spain. PBMCs, B-cell-depleted T cells, or T cells provided the cDNA or gDNA that made up the material.

Original processing methods: Nucleated cell number was recorded as an estimate derived from reference gene primer amplification. Produced via immunoSEQ multiplex PCR; TCRdb's table is partial and in-frame only. That table furnishes V, J and clone size, whereas the DNA furnished D and trimming. The sample holds some 220,000 clones, around 84% seen once. This clonotype was sampled from a human donor in a cohort sampled during active COVID-19. The sequencing input was peripheral blood. The chain links TRBV24-1 to TRBJ1-5, with D maybe TRBD1 (6 bases). CDR3 amino acids: CATLQPQTGWSNQPQHF. CDR3 coding DNA: TGTGCCACCCTGCAGCCCCAGACAGGTTGGAGCAATCAGCCCCAGCATTTT.